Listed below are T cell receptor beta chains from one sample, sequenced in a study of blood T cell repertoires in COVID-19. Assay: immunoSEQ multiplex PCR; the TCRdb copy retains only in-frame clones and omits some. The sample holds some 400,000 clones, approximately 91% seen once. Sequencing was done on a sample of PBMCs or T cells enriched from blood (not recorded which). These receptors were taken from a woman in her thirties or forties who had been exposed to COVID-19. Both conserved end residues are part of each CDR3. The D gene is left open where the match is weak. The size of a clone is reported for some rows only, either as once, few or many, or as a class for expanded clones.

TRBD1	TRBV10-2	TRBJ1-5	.	TGCGCCACCCGACAGGGACTTAGCAATCAGCCCCAGCATTTT	CATRQGLSNQPQHF
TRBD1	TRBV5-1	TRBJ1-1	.	TGCGCCAGCAGCGGGGGACAGGTGAACACTGAAGCTTTCTTT	CASSGGQVNTEAFF
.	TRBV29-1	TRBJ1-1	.	TGCAGCGTGGCATCTGGGAGCGGGTACACTGAAGCTTTCTTT	CSVASGSGYTEAFF
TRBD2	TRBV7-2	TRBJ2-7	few	TGTGCCAGCAGCTTAGTCTCTAGCGGGAACCCCCACGAGCAGTACTTC	CASSLVSSGNPHEQYF
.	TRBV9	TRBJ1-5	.	TGTGCCAGCAGCGTAGTCCTTTACTTCAATCAGCCCCAGCATTTT	CASSVVLYFNQPQHF
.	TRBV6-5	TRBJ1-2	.	TGTGCCAGCAGTTATGAGGGTTTTGACGGCTACACCTTC	CASSYEGFDGYTF
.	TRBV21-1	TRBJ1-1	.	TGTGCCAGCAATTGGGGGCGCAAATCAACAGAAGCTTTCTTT	CASNWGRKSTEAFF
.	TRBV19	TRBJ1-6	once	TGTGCCACCACCGGACAGAAGAAAAATAATTCACCCCTCCACTTT	CATTGQKKNNSPLHF
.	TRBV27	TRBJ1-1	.	TGTGCCAGCAGTACGGGACTGAGTTCCTCCGAAGCTTTCTTT	CASSTGLSSSEAFF
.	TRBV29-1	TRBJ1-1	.	TGCAGCCACAGGGTTGGGGCTGAAGCTTTCTTT	CSHRVGAEAFF
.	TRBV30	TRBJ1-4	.	TGTGCCTGGAGGGACATCGGCCCCAATGAAAAACTGTTTTTT	CAWRDIGPNEKLFF
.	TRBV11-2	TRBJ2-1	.	TGTGCCAGCAGCTTAGCCCTTACAGGGACGGGCTCCTACAATGAGCAGTTCTTC	CASSLALTGTGSYNEQFF
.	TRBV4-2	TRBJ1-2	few	TGTGCCAGCAGCCAAGAACAGCACTATGGCTACACCTTC	CASSQEQHYGYTF